A selection of T cell receptor beta chains follows, all from one sample in a study of blood T cell repertoires in COVID-19. Sequencing used immunoSEQ multiplex PCR; TCRdb keeps in-frame clones, though not all of them. Here the sample spans 350,000 to 400,000 clones, around nine tenths being singletons. The sample taken for sequencing was PBMCs or T cells enriched from blood (not recorded which). The receptors here all came from a woman under 30 who had recovered from COVID-19. Each CDR3 is given with its conserved first and last residue. Each record gives: CDR3 length, D gene, clone size, V gene, J gene, CDR3 protein, CDR3 DNA. A D gene is named only where the DNA matches it firmly. Clone sizes are given selectively: once, few, many, or a class where the clone is expanded.

length: 17
D: TRBD1
size: -
V: TRBV3-1/TRBV3-2
J: TRBJ1-5
CDR3: CASSLSRDRNSNQPQHF
DNA: TGTGCCAGCAGCCTGTCCCGGGACAGGAATAGCAATCAGCCCCAGCATTTT

length: 14
D: -
size: few
V: TRBV7-2
J: TRBJ1-4
CDR3: CASSPGGGYPQLFF
DNA: TGTGCCAGCAGCCCCGGGGGAGGGTACCCCCAACTGTTTTTT

length: 17
D: -
size: -
V: TRBV12-5
J: TRBJ1-1
CDR3: CASGLVLGQPQGTEAFF
DNA: TGTGCTAGTGGTTTGGTACTAGGACAGCCTCAAGGGACTGAAGCTTTCTTT

length: 16
D: -
size: -
V: TRBV4-1
J: TRBJ1-3
CDR3: CASSQVGAGVGNTIYF
DNA: TGCGCCAGCAGCCAGGTGGGGGCCGGGGTAGGAAACACCATATATTTT

length: 14
D: TRBD2
size: -
V: TRBV5-4
J: TRBJ2-3
CDR3: CASSPVGGVDTQYF
DNA: TGTGCCAGCAGCCCGGTTGGGGGGGTAGATACGCAGTATTTT

length: 13
D: -
size: -
V: TRBV5-6
J: TRBJ1-5
CDR3: CASSLGGGQPQHF
DNA: TGTGCCAGCAGCTTGGGGGGCGGTCAGCCCCAGCATTTT

length: 17
D: -
size: -
V: TRBV9
J: TRBJ1-3
CDR3: CASSVASQVNSGNTIYF
DNA: TGTGCCAGCAGCGTAGCGTCGCAGGTCAACTCTGGAAACACCATATATTTT

length: 14
D: -
size: once
V: TRBV5-1
J: TRBJ1-3
CDR3: CASSVDSSGNTIYF
DNA: TGCGCCAGCAGCGTAGACAGCTCTGGAAACACCATATATTTT

length: 12
D: TRBD1
size: -
V: TRBV19
J: TRBJ1-4
CDR3: CAGTGGREKLFF
DNA: TGTGCTGGGACAGGGGGCAGGGAAAAACTGTTTTTT

length: 13
D: TRBD2
size: -
V: TRBV12-3/TRBV12-4
J: TRBJ2-1
CDR3: CASNGGGYNEQFF
DNA: TGTGCCAGCAACGGGGGGGGATACAATGAGCAGTTCTTC

length: 13
D: -
size: -
V: TRBV12-3/TRBV12-4
J: TRBJ2-2
CDR3: CASRSGITGELFF
DNA: TGTGCCAGCAGATCAGGGATCACCGGGGAGCTGTTTTTT

length: 13
D: -
size: -
V: TRBV27
J: TRBJ1-5
CDR3: CASSRGTGQPQHF
DNA: TGTGCCAGCAGTAGGGGGACGGGGCAGCCCCAGCATTTT

length: 14
D: -
size: -
V: TRBV7-3
J: TRBJ2-1
CDR3: CASSLNSLNNEQFF
DNA: TGTGCCAGCAGCTTAAACTCTTTGAACAATGAGCAGTTCTTC

length: 16
D: TRBD1
size: -
V: TRBV5-6
J: TRBJ1-5
CDR3: CASSLARGRRHQPQHF
DNA: TGTGCCAGCAGCTTGGCCAGGGGGCGAAGGCATCAGCCCCAGCATTTT

length: 14
D: -
size: -
V: TRBV7-9
J: TRBJ1-2
CDR3: CASSFSGGSYGYTF
DNA: TGTGCCAGCAGCTTCTCCGGGGGGAGCTATGGCTACACCTTC

length: 13
D: -
size: -
V: TRBV21-1
J: TRBJ1-2
CDR3: CASSKRGGYGYTF
DNA: TGTGCCAGCAGCAAACGAGGTGGCTATGGCTACACCTTC

length: 15
D: TRBD1
size: -
V: TRBV3-1/TRBV3-2
J: TRBJ1-2
CDR3: CASSLGTGGGYGYTF
DNA: TGTGCCAGCAGCCTCGGGACAGGGGGCGGCTATGGCTACACCTTC

length: 17
D: -
size: -
V: TRBV5-1
J: TRBJ2-6
CDR3: CASSPRIARSGANVLTF
DNA: TGCGCCAGCAGCCCCAGGATCGCCCGCTCTGGGGCCAACGTCCTGACTTTC

length: 15
D: -
size: -
V: TRBV7-8
J: TRBJ1-5
CDR3: CASSLGPGSNQPQHF
DNA: TGTGCCAGCAGCTTAGGTCCGGGTAGCAATCAGCCCCAGCATTTT

length: 16
D: TRBD1
size: -
V: TRBV7-6
J: TRBJ1-4
CDR3: CASSKNPGQGSLGLFF
DNA: TGTGCCAGCAGCAAAAATCCGGGACAGGGGAGTCTAGGACTGTTTTTT

length: 17
D: TRBD1
size: -
V: TRBV9
J: TRBJ1-1
CDR3: CASSARLAGGQNTEAFF
DNA: TGTGCCAGCAGCGCTCGTCTGGCAGGGGGCCAGAACACTGAAGCTTTCTTT

length: 11
D: -
size: -
V: TRBV18
J: TRBJ2-3
CDR3: CASSLEDTQYF
DNA: TGTGCCAGCTCACTTGAGGATACGCAGTATTTT

length: 16
D: -
size: -
V: TRBV21-1
J: TRBJ2-1
CDR3: CASSKGGLESHNEQFF
DNA: TGTGCCAGCAGCAAAGGGGGACTCGAGTCCCACAATGAGCAGTTCTTC

length: 12
D: -
size: -
V: TRBV29-1
J: TRBJ2-7
CDR3: CSAVRDSYEQYF
DNA: TGCAGCGCGGTGAGGGATTCCTACGAGCAGTACTTC

length: 16
D: -
size: -
V: TRBV21-1
J: TRBJ1-2
CDR3: CASSKIYRDRENGYTF
DNA: TGTGCCAGCAGCAAAATATATAGGGACAGGGAGAACGGCTACACCTTC

length: 15
D: -
size: -
V: TRBV19
J: TRBJ2-7
CDR3: CASSITRDSSYEQYF
DNA: TGTGCCAGTAGTATAACCCGGGACTCCTCCTACGAGCAGTACTTC

length: 13
D: -
size: -
V: TRBV28
J: TRBJ1-4
CDR3: CASSLFRSEKLFF
DNA: TGTGCCAGCAGTTTATTCCGGTCCGAAAAACTGTTTTTT

length: 15
D: -
size: -
V: TRBV3-1/TRBV3-2
J: TRBJ1-2
CDR3: CASSQAVGSNYGYTF
DNA: TGTGCCAGCAGCCAGGCCGTTGGGAGTAACTATGGCTACACCTTC

length: 15
D: TRBD1
size: -
V: TRBV7-3
J: TRBJ1-1
CDR3: CASSFMGQGATEAFF
DNA: TGTGCCAGCAGTTTCATGGGCCAGGGGGCGACTGAAGCTTTCTTT

length: 15
D: -
size: -
V: TRBV5-4
J: TRBJ1-1
CDR3: CASSLRRQGNTEAFF
DNA: TGTGCCAGCAGCTTGCGTCGGCAGGGGAACACTGAAGCTTTCTTT

length: 16
D: -
size: once
V: TRBV7-9
J: TRBJ1-4
CDR3: CASSLVGGGTNEKLFF
DNA: TGTGCCAGCAGCTTAGTCGGGGGAGGAACTAATGAAAAACTGTTTTTT

length: 14
D: -
size: -
V: TRBV19
J: TRBJ2-3
CDR3: CASKVGGGTDTQYF
DNA: TGTGCCAGTAAAGTTGGCGGGGGCACAGATACGCAGTATTTT

length: 14
D: -
size: -
V: TRBV6-1
J: TRBJ2-7
CDR3: CASSEALRYYEQYF
DNA: TGTGCCAGCAGTGAAGCGCTCAGGTACTACGAGCAGTACTTC

length: 12
D: -
size: -
V: TRBV19
J: TRBJ1-5
CDR3: CASSKQAQPQHF
DNA: TGTGCCAGTAGTAAACAGGCTCAGCCCCAGCATTTT

length: 14
D: TRBD1
size: -
V: TRBV27
J: TRBJ2-3
CDR3: CASSTTGIQDTQYF
DNA: TGTGCCAGCAGTACGACAGGGATCCAAGATACGCAGTATTTT

length: 15
D: TRBD1
size: once
V: TRBV28
J: TRBJ1-5
CDR3: CASSLIDRDNQPQHF
DNA: TGTGCCAGCAGTTTAATTGACAGGGACAATCAGCCCCAGCATTTT

length: 15
D: TRBD2
size: -
V: TRBV27
J: TRBJ2-7
CDR3: CASSSSGGFTYEQYF
DNA: TGTGCCAGCAGTTCTAGCGGGGGCTTTACCTACGAGCAGTACTTC

length: 15
D: -
size: -
V: TRBV28
J: TRBJ2-2
CDR3: CASSLTRVNTGELFF
DNA: TGTGCCAGCAGTTTAACCAGGGTAAACACCGGGGAGCTGTTTTTT

length: 16
D: -
size: once
V: TRBV10-3
J: TRBJ2-3
CDR3: CAITLQLGGSTDTQYF
DNA: TGTGCCATCACCCTTCAACTAGGCGGGAGCACAGATACGCAGTATTTT

length: 14
D: -
size: -
V: TRBV10-3
J: TRBJ2-2
CDR3: CAISESSSTGELFF
DNA: TGTGCCATCAGTGAGTCCTCTTCCACCGGGGAGCTGTTTTTT

length: 23
D: TRBD2
size: -
V: TRBV6-1
J: TRBJ2-5
CDR3: CASSEEIFPLIRLATTEQETQYF
DNA: TGTGCCAGCAGTGAAGAGATTTTTCCGTTAATCAGACTAGCCACCACGGAACAAGAGACCCAGTACTTC

length: 15
D: TRBD1
size: -
V: TRBV5-1
J: TRBJ2-2
CDR3: CASSPRTGKGGELFF
DNA: TGCGCCAGCAGCCCCCGGACAGGCAAAGGGGGGGAGCTGTTTTTT

length: 13
D: -
size: -
V: TRBV7-9
J: TRBJ2-5
CDR3: CASSFQGYETQYF
DNA: TGTGCCAGCAGCTTTCAGGGTTACGAGACCCAGTACTTC

length: 16
D: -
size: once
V: TRBV18
J: TRBJ1-4
CDR3: CASSPQGVATNEKLFF
DNA: TGTGCCAGCTCACCACAGGGGGTCGCAACTAATGAAAAACTGTTTTTT

length: 15
D: -
size: -
V: TRBV3-1/TRBV3-2
J: TRBJ2-4
CDR3: CASSQEAGAKNIQYF
DNA: TGTGCCAGCAGCCAAGAAGCCGGAGCCAAAAACATTCAGTACTTC

length: 13
D: -
size: -
V: TRBV14
J: TRBJ1-2
CDR3: CASSKDSNYGYTF
DNA: TGTGCCAGCAGCAAGGACAGTAACTATGGCTACACCTTC

length: 19
D: TRBD2
size: once
V: TRBV27
J: TRBJ2-1
CDR3: CASSFYSTSGGRVKDEQFF
DNA: TGTGCCAGCAGTTTCTACTCGACTAGCGGGGGCCGGGTGAAGGATGAGCAGTTCTTC

length: 15
D: -
size: -
V: TRBV3-1/TRBV3-2
J: TRBJ1-1
CDR3: CASSQWGGGNTEAFF
DNA: TGTGCCAGCAGCCAATGGGGGGGAGGAAACACTGAAGCTTTCTTT

length: 14
D: TRBD1
size: once
V: TRBV18
J: TRBJ1-4
CDR3: CASSPADRGEKLFF
DNA: TGTGCCAGCTCACCCGCGGACAGGGGTGAAAAACTGTTTTTT

length: 14
D: TRBD1
size: -
V: TRBV30
J: TRBJ1-2
CDR3: CAWRRDSLNYGYTF
DNA: TGTGCCTGGCGAAGGGACAGCTTAAACTATGGCTACACCTTC

length: 13
D: -
size: -
V: TRBV18
J: TRBJ2-5
CDR3: CASSPRGGETQYF
DNA: TGTGCCAGCTCACCAAGAGGGGGAGAGACCCAGTACTTC

length: 14
D: -
size: many
V: TRBV6-5
J: TRBJ1-1
CDR3: CASRIIQGNTEAFF
DNA: TGTGCCAGCAGGATAATACAGGGAAACACTGAAGCTTTCTTT

length: 15
D: -
size: once
V: TRBV30
J: TRBJ1-3
CDR3: CAWDPLGSSGNTIYF
DNA: TGTGCCTGGGACCCACTGGGGAGCTCTGGAAACACCATATATTTT

length: 14
D: TRBD1
size: -
V: TRBV5-1
J: TRBJ1-4
CDR3: CASSETGNNEKLFF
DNA: TGCGCCAGCAGCGAGACAGGGAATAATGAAAAACTGTTTTTT

length: 14
D: -
size: once
V: TRBV11-3
J: TRBJ1-1
CDR3: CASSLGRANTEAFF
DNA: TGTGCCAGCAGCTTAGGGCGGGCAAACACTGAAGCTTTCTTT